The present entry profiles one TCR beta chain with its context. Germline V gene data show CDR1 as SGHNT and CDR2 as YYREEE (reference sequence). The length of the CDR3 is 16 residues. V dropped 0 bases and J dropped 0 bases, with 11 bases sitting between them. Produced via immunoSEQ multiplex PCR; TCRdb's table is partial and in-frame only. The table shows 80,000 to 100,000 clones, with 82% occurring only once. The sample is drawn from a study of blood T cell repertoires in COVID-19. Across the study: COVID-19 samples, acute and convalescent, were from the United States, Italy and Spain. T cells, B-cell-depleted T cells, or PBMCs supplied cDNA or gDNA.

The sample comprised peripheral blood. This TCR was recovered from a man between 65 and 85 years old with active or convalescent COVID-19. The V call is TRBV5-4, the J call TRBJ2-3; D may be TRBD1 (5 bases). CDR3 loop: CASSLVGVVSTDTQYF. CDR3 nucleotides: TGTGCCAGCAGCTTGGTAGGGGTTGTTAGCACAGATACGCAGTATTTT.